This T cell receptor beta chain was sequenced in a study of T-cell memory formation after mild COVID-19. This clonotype was counted ten times or more. Researchers used 5'RACE with constant-segment primers to make TCR alpha and TCR beta cDNA libraries that carry sample barcodes and UMIs. TCRdb re-called the 5' RACE reads through MiXCR, storing one row per CDR3 protein. Among about 500,000 distinct CDR3 sequences listed, 20% were seen once. The receptor was isolated from an adult woman who had mild COVID-19 (a few samples of this study predate the infection). Cell type and time point are not known. The sample taken for sequencing was PBMCs or a T cell subset sorted from them (not recorded which).

The CDR3 nucleotides read TGTGCCAGCAGCTTGATGGGGGAGACCCAGTACTTC. It is translated as CASSLMGETQYF. This rearrangement joins TRBV7-2 to TRBJ2-5; D gene unclear. The CDR3 length is 12 residues. The ends were cut back, 3 bases at V and 5 bases at J, with 7 bases in the middle. The V gene's germline CDR1 is SGHTA and CDR2 FQGNSA.